The clone carrying this T cell receptor beta chain appeared many times. The CDR3 has 14 residues. Germline V CDR1 and CDR2: DFQATT, SNEGSKA (reference sequence). V lost 0 bases and J 2 bases, leaving 11 bases between the germline ends. In TCRdb, the 5' RACE reads were re-called with MiXCR into one record per CDR3 protein. In the table there are around 30,000 distinct CDR3 sequences, more than 5% of which are singletons. This sample was taken from a study of T cells after yellow fever vaccination. Source: CD8+ T cells sorted from PBMCs, taken 10 days after the yellow fever booster vaccination. This receptor was obtained from a man aged 25-45 years who received the YFV17D yellow fever vaccine. The chain carries TRBV20-1 and TRBJ2-7; D is uncertain. CDR3 residues: CSARDTQTPYEQYF. As DNA, the CDR3 is TGCAGTGCTAGAGATACCCAGACTCCCTACGAGCAGTACTTC.